A single sample gave rise to the 9 T cell receptor beta chains below, sequenced in a study of identifying expanded T cells in peripheral blood. Some clones are missing from TCRdb's copy, which holds only in-frame ones; the method was immunoSEQ multiplex PCR. The table includes 70,000 or so clones, around 90% detected once. The source material was blood. The receptor set was obtained from a person aged 18 to 70 in good health.

Of note for this clone: The junction shows a germline mismatch at one end, possibly a read error. The rearrangement uses TRBV12-5 and TRBJ2-3, with 8 positions matching TRBD1. Germline CDR1 and CDR2: LGHNT and FRNRAP. The CDR3 is 13 residues long. CDR3 sequence reads: CASGVLNAGTGDF. CDR3 bases: TGTGCTAGTGGAGTCCTTAACGCCGGGACAGGTGATTTT.

This rearrangement joins TRBV2 to TRBJ1-5, with unresolved D. Trimming removed 4 bases at V and 4 bases at J, with 8 bases between. This CDR3 region has 13 residues. CDR1 and CDR2 (germline): SNHLY, FYNNEI. Written as DNA, the CDR3 is TGTGCCAGCAGTGGGTCTCAGAATCAGCCCCAGCATTTT. It encodes CASSGSQNQPQHF.

This CDR3 reads CASSSRSYEQYF. CDR3 sequence (DNA): TGTGCCAGCAGTTCCCGGTCCTACGAGCAGTACTTC. This chain links TRBV28 with TRBJ2-7; no definite D call. In germline, CDR1 is MDHEN, CDR2 SYDVKM. The V end was cut by 4 bases, the J end by 1 base, with 5 bases between. This CDR3 is built from 12 residues.

The rearrangement links TRBV4-3 to TRBJ2-7; no definite D call. V shed 0 bases and J shed 2 bases, with 20 bases lying between them. The CDR3 covers 18 residues. The germline CDR1 and CDR2 sequences are LGHNA and YSLEER. This CDR3 reads CASSQEVLSGGTTYEQYF. DNA for the CDR3: TGCGCCAGCAGCCAAGAGGTTCTTTCTGGCGGAACTACCTACGAGCAGTACTTC.

This clone was seen more than once but under ten times. CDR3 amino acids: CASSTATGGEQYF. DNA for the CDR3: TGTGCCAGTAGTACCGCGACAGGAGGGGAGCAGTACTTC. The gene calls are TRBV19 and TRBJ2-7, with D possibly being TRBD1 or TRBD2 (6 bases each). The V end lost 4 bases, the J end lost 7 bases, and 14 bases lay between the germline ends. The CDR3 is 13 residues long. CDR1 LNHDA and CDR2 SQIVND come from the germline V gene (reference sequence).

This rearrangement joins TRBV28 to TRBJ2-1; tentative D call: TRBD2 (6 bases). The CDR3 is 13 amino acids. V shed 11 bases and J shed 3 bases, with 14 bases lying between them. The germline V gene encodes CDR1 MDHEN and CDR2 SYDVKM. The CDR3 loop is CASRLDLYNEQFF. CDR3 nucleotide sequence: TGTGCCTCCCGACTAGACCTCTACAATGAGCAGTTCTTC.

The V and J genes are TRBV29-1 and TRBJ2-7; tentative D call: TRBD1 (6 bases). The CDR3 has 14 residues. In germline, CDR1 is SQVTM, CDR2 ANQGSEA. V dropped 6 bases and J dropped 0 bases, with 15 bases sitting between them. In DNA, the CDR3 is TGCAGCGTGCGCCCAGGGGCGGGCTCCTACGAGCAGTACTTC. Its protein is CSVRPGAGSYEQYF.

This clone has only one observation. The chain is built from TRBV5-5 and TRBJ2-3, with D perhaps TRBD1 or TRBD2 (6 bases each). The CDR3 length is 15 residues. Trimming took 6 bases from V and 0 from J, leaving 14 bases between them. Germline V CDR1 and CDR2: SGHKS, YYEKEE (reference sequence). The CDR3 region is CASTTLGGSTDTQYF. The CDR3 DNA is TGTGCCAGCACGACCCTAGGGGGGAGCACAGATACGCAGTATTTT. Variable domain in full (rest from reference TRBV5-5 and TRBJ2-3): DAGVTQSPTHLIKTRGQQVTLRCSPISGHKSVSWYQQVLGQGPQFIFQYYEKEERGRGNFPDRFSARQFPNYSSELNVNALLLGDSALYLCASTTLGGSTDTQYFGPGTRLTVL.

The rearrangement links TRBV5-4 to TRBJ2-2, with D maybe TRBD1 (6 bases). CDR3 length equals 14 residues. The ends were cut back, 5 bases at V and 4 bases at J, with 12 bases in the middle. Germline V gene sequence: CDR1 SGHNT, CDR2 YYREEE (reference sequence). CDR3 DNA: TGTGCCAGCAGTAACCTAGGGGGCACCGGGGAGCTGTTTTTT. As protein: CASSNLGGTGELFF.